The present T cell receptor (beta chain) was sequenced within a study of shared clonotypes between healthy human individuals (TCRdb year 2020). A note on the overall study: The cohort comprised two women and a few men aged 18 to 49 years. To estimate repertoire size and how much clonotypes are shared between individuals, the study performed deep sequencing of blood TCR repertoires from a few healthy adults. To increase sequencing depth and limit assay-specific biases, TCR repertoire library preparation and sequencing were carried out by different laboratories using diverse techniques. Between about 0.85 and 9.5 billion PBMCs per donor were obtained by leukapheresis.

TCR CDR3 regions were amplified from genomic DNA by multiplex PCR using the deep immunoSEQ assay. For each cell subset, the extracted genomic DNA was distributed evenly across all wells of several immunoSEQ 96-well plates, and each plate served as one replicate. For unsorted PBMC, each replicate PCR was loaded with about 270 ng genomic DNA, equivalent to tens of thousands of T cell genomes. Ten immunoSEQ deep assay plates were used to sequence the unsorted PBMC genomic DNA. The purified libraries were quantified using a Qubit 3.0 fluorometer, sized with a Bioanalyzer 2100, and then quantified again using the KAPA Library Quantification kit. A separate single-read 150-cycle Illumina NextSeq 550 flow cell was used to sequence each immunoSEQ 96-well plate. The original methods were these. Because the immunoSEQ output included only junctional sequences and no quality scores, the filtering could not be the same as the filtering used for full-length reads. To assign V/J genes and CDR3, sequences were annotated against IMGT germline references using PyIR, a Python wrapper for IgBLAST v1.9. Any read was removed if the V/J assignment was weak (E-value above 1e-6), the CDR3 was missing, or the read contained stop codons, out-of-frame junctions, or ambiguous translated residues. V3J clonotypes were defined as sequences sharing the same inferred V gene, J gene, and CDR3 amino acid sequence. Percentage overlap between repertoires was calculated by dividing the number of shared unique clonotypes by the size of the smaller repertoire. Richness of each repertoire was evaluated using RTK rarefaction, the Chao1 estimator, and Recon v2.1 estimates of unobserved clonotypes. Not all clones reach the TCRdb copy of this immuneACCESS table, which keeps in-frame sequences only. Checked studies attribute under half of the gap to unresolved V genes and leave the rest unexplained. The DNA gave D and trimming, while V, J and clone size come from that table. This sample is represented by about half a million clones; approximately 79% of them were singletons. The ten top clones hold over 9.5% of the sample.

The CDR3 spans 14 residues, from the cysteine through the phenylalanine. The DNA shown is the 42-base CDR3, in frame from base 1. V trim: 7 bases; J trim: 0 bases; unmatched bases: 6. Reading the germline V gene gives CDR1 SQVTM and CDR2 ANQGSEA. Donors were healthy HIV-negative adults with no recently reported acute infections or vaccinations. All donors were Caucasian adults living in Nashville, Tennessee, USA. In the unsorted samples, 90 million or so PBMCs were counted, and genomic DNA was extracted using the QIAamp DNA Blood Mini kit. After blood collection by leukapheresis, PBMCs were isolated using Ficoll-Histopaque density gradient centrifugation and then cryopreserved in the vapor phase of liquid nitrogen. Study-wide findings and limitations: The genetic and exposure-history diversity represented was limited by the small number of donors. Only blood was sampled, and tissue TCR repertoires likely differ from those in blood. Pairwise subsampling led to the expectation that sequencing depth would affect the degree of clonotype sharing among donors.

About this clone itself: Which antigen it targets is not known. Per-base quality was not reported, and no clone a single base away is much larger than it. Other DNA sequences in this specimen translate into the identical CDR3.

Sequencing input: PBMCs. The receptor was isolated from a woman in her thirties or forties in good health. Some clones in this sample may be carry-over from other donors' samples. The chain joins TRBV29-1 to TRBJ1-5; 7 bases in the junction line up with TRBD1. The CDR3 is CSALTGYSNQPQHF. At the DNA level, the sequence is TGCAGCGCACTGACAGGGTATAGCAATCAGCCCCAGCATTTT. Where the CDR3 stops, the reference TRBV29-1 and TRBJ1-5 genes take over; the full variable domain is SAVISQKPSRDICQRGTSLTIQCQVDSQVTMMFWYRQQPGQSLTLIATANQGSEATYESGFVIDKFPISRPNLTFSTLTVSNMSPEDSSIYLCSALTGYSNQPQHFGDGTRLSIL.